This passage covers 18 T cell receptor beta chains from one sample sequenced in a study of technical replicates of blood from a few donors. This table comes from immunoSEQ multiplex PCR, and its TCRdb copy is limited to in-frame clones, with some not included. This table holds 60,000 to 80,000 clones, 85% to 90% found once. Sequencing was carried out using PBMCs. The receptors derive from a human donor in good health. Some clones in this sample may be carry-over from other donors' samples.

The J gene is TRBJ2-7, the V gene TRBV6-6; TRBD2 matches 9 bases. CDR3 length: 14 amino acids. The trim removed 2 bases at V and 3 bases at J, leaving 2 bases unmatched. The germline gives CDR1 MNHNY, CDR2 SVGAGI (reference sequence). The CDR3 loop reads CASSYGSGSYEQYF. CDR3 coding DNA: TGTGCCAGCAGTTACGGTAGCGGGAGCTACGAGCAGTACTTC.

V is TRBV4-3 and J is TRBJ2-3; 10 bases map to TRBD2. V dropped 1 base and J dropped 3; count of bases not matched to a gene: 1. Germline loops: CDR1 LGHNA, CDR2 YSLEER. The CDR3 length is 15 residues. The CDR3 loop is CASSQVSGGTDTQYF. The CDR3 nucleotides are TGCGCCAGCAGCCAAGTTAGCGGGGGGACAGATACGCAGTATTTT.

V usage is TRBV28 and J usage is TRBJ2-7; 8 bases are shared with TRBD2. Germline loops: CDR1 MDHEN, CDR2 SYDVKM. This CDR3 contains 15 residues. J was trimmed by 2 bases and V by 8 bases; bases with no gene match: 11. CDR3 DNA: TGTGCCAGCCCCCCGCCGGGGACTAGAACCTACGAGCAGTACTTC. Translated, it gives CASPPPGTRTYEQYF. The variable domain in full, with the rest retrieved from reference TRBV28 and TRBJ2-7, is DVKVTQSSRYLVKRTGEKVFLECVQDMDHENMFWYRQDPGLGLRLIYFSYDVKMKEKGDIPEGYSVSREKKERFSLILESASTNQTSMYLCASPPPGTRTYEQYFGPGTRLTVT.

This chain's CDR3 is CSGRAAGGGDTQYF. The CDR3 DNA follows: TGCAGCGGGCGGGCAGCGGGAGGTGGAGATACGCAGTATTTT. This rearrangement joins TRBV29-1 to TRBJ2-3; 9 nucleotides agree with TRBD2. The CDR3 sequence is 14 residues long. Per the germline V gene, CDR1 is SQVTM and CDR2 is ANQGSEA. Unmatched junction bases numbered 10, after V lost 7 bases and J lost 5 bases.

This clone was observed a handful of times. The genes are TRBV5-1 and TRBJ2-1; TRBD1 aligns across 9 bases. The CDR3 contains 16 residues. The V gene's germline CDR1 is SGHRS and CDR2 YFSETQ. Unmatched junction bases numbered 10, after V lost 4 bases and J lost 5 bases. The CDR3 nucleotides read TGCGCCAGCAGCGGAACCGGGACAGGGCCGAACAATGAGCAGTTCTTC. It translates to CASSGTGTGPNNEQFF.

The chain carries TRBV2 and TRBJ1-2; TRBD1 matches 7 bases. The CDR3 runs to 14 residues. V trimming: 5 bases; J trimming: 5 bases; junction bases outside the gene matches: 8. Per the germline V gene, CDR1 is SNHLY and CDR2 is FYNNEI. The CDR3 sequence is CASSPPGQVYGYTF. CDR3 DNA sequence: TGTGCCAGCAGTCCCCCAGGACAGGTTTATGGCTACACCTTC.

The chain uses TRBV7-9 and TRBJ2-7; TRBD1 aligns across 7 bases. Looked up from germline, CDR1 is SEHNR and CDR2 is FQNEAQ (reference sequence). Unmatched junction bases numbered 9, after V lost 5 bases and J lost 2 bases. The CDR3 is 15 amino acids. CDR3 sequence reads: CASSADRDLPYEQYF. The CDR3 coding sequence is TGTGCCAGCAGCGCCGACAGGGATCTACCCTACGAGCAGTACTTC.

The rearrangement joins TRBV10-3 to TRBJ2-5; D not certain. V was clipped by 8 bases and J by 1 base, with 8 bases between them. Germline CDR1 is ENHRY and CDR2 is SYGVKD. The CDR3 loop spans 12 amino acids. The CDR3 DNA sequence: TGTGCCATCCGAGGCAGCCAAGAGACCCAGTACTTC. Translating gives CAIRGSQETQYF.

The table lists this clone with a count of one. J is TRBJ1-1 and V is TRBV2, with 7 bases matching TRBD1. Losses at the gene ends were 6 bases for V and 0 bases for J; bases not matched to a gene: 4. Germline V gene lookup returns CDR1 SNHLY and CDR2 FYNNEI. This CDR3 is built from 14 residues. As DNA, the CDR3 is TGTGCCAGCAGGGAGACAGGGATGAACACTGAAGCTTTCTTT. Translating gives CASRETGMNTEAFF.

CDR3 in amino acids: CASSLGLRTTDTQYF. The DNA of the CDR3 is TGTGCCAGCAGCCTAGGACTTCGCACGACAGATACGCAGTATTTT. The chain is built from TRBV4-2 and TRBJ2-3; tentative D call: TRBD2 (5 bases). The CDR3 extends over 15 amino acids. The V end was cut by 4 bases, the J end by 3 bases, with 14 bases between. The germline V gene encodes CDR1 LGHNA and CDR2 YNFKEQ.

This chain joins TRBV2 and TRBJ2-3, with 12 bases aligning to TRBD2. Per germline, CDR1 SNHLY and CDR2 FYNNEI. Trimming took 5 bases from V and 4 from J; bases not matched to a gene: 7. The CDR3 is 16 amino acids. CDR3 loop: CASSLAGGNEADTQYF. The DNA of the CDR3 is TGTGCCAGCAGTCTAGCGGGAGGGAATGAGGCAGATACGCAGTATTTT.

The chain has TRBV12-5 and TRBJ1-6; D is possibly TRBD1 (5 bases). There are 11 residues in the CDR3. From germline, CDR1 is LGHNT and CDR2 FRNRAP. Trimming stripped 4 bases from V and 11 bases from J, with 6 bases between. The CDR3 sequence is CASGWGAPLHF. In DNA form, the CDR3 reads TGTGCTAGTGGTTGGGGCGCACCCCTCCACTTT.

V is TRBV5-1 and J is TRBJ1-1; tentative D call: TRBD1 (6 bases). The CDR3 sequence is 15 residues long. The V end lost 4 bases, the J end lost 5 bases, and 18 bases lay between the germline ends. Looked up from germline, CDR1 is SGHRS and CDR2 is YFSETQ. CDR3 nucleotides: TGCGCCAGCAGCATAACACAGGGATTGAGAACTGAAGCTTTCTTT. Translated: CASSITQGLRTEAFF.

This clone appeared a single time. V usage is TRBV2 and J usage is TRBJ2-4; 8 bases fit TRBD2. V lost 4 bases, J lost 6 bases, and 8 bases stayed unmatched. This CDR3 contains 15 residues. Germline CDR1 SNHLY, CDR2 FYNNEI. In DNA form, the CDR3 reads TGTGCCAGCAGTGCGGGAGCGGGAGTTCGAAACATTCAGTACTTC. It translates to CASSAGAGVRNIQYF.

This chain connects TRBV30 to TRBJ2-7; possible D gene TRBD2, 6 bases. Trimming stripped 2 bases from V and 0 bases from J, with 8 bases between. The CDR3 runs 13 residues. Germline CDR1 GTSNPN, CDR2 SVGIG (reference sequence). Here the CDR3 reads CAWSKRVSYEQYF. The CDR3 DNA reads as TGTGCCTGGAGTAAGCGGGTCTCCTACGAGCAGTACTTC.

The chain recombines TRBV7-9 with TRBJ2-2; D call uncertain. CDR1 and CDR2 from the germline V gene are SEHNR and FQNEAQ (reference sequence). The V end was cut by 3 bases, the J end by 4 bases, with 21 bases between. The CDR3 is 18 residues long. Written as DNA, the CDR3 is TGTGCCAGCAGCTTCATAGCCGCCTTTGGTTTGGGCACCGGGGAGCTGTTTTTT. Residues: CASSFIAAFGLGTGELFF. The complete variable domain, with remaining parts taken from reference TRBV7-9 and TRBJ2-2, reads DTGVSQNPRHKITKRGQNVTFRCDPISEHNRLYWYRQTLGQGPEFLTYFQNEAQLEKSRLLSDRFSAERPKGSFSTLEIQRTEQGDSAMYLCASSFIAAFGLGTGELFFGEGSRLTVL.

V usage is TRBV6-5 and J usage is TRBJ1-1, with D possibly matching TRBD1 (6 bases). The CDR3 is made up of 16 amino acids. CDR1 and CDR2 from the germline V gene are MNHEY and SVGAGI. V gave up 2 bases and J gave up 1 base, with 14 bases separating them. CDR3 in amino acids: CASSYRWQGGNTEAFF. As DNA, the CDR3 is TGTGCCAGCAGTTACCGGTGGCAAGGGGGGAACACTGAAGCTTTCTTT.

The rearrangement uses TRBV19 and TRBJ1-6, with a weak D call TRBD1 (6 bases). Trimming removed 5 bases from V and 6 bases from J, with 17 bases in between. CDR1 is LNHDA and CDR2 is SQIVND in the germline V gene (reference sequence). This CDR3 contains 16 residues. CDR3 amino acids: CASSVTRDTLNSPLHF. The CDR3 DNA follows: TGTGCCAGTAGTGTAACCCGGGACACCCTTAATTCACCCCTCCACTTT.